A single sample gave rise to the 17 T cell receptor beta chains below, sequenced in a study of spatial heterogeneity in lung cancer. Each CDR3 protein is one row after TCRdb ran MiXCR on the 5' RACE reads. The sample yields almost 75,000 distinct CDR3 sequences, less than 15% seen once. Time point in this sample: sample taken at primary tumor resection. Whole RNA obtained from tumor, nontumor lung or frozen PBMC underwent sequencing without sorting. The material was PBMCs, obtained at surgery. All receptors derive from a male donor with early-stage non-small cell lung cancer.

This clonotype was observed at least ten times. CDR3 sequence (DNA): TGTGCCAGCAGCGTAAACGACGGAGATTCACCCCTCCACTTT. It translates to CASSVNDGDSPLHF. The chain employs TRBV9 and TRBJ1-6; D remains ambiguous. CDR3 length: 14 amino acids. Germline V gene data show CDR1 as SGDLS and CDR2 as YYNGEE. The V and J ends lost 1 base and 8 bases respectively, with 10 bases between them.

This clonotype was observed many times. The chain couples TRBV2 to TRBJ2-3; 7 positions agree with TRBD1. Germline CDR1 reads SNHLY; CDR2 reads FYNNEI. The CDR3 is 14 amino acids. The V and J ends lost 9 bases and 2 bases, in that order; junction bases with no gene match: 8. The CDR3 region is CASRDRLFTDTQYF. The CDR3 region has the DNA TGTGCCAGTCGGGACAGACTTTTCACAGATACGCAGTATTTT.

The CDR3 reads CASSRPNWQITGELFF. The CDR3 DNA reads as TGCGCCAGCAGTAGGCCAAATTGGCAGATCACCGGGGAGCTGTTTTTT. The chain couples TRBV10-2 to TRBJ2-2; D uncertain. The germline gives CDR1 WSHSY, CDR2 SAAADI. The CDR3 length is 16 residues. Trimming left V 5 bases short and J 4 bases short, with 17 bases between.

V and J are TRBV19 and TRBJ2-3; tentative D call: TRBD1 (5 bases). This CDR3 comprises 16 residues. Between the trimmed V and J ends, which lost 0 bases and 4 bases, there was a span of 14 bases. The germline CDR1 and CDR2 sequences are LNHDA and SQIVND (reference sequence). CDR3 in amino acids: CASSIDSFREADTQYF. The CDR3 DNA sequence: TGTGCCAGTAGTATAGATAGTTTCAGGGAAGCAGATACGCAGTATTTT.

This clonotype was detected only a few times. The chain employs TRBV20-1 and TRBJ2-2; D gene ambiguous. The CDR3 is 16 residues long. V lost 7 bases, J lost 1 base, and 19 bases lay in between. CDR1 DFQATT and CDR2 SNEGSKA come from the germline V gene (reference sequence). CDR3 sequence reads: CSVAGPRNLNTGELFF. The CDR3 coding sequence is TGCAGTGTCGCCGGACCGCGCAACCTGAACACCGGGGAGCTGTTTTTT.

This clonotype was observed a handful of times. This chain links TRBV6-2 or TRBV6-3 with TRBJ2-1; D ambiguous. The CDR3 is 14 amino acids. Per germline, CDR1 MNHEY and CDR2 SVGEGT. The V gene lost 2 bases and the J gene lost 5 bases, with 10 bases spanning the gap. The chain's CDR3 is CASSYGLDHNEQFF. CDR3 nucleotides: TGTGCCAGCAGTTACGGGCTGGATCACAATGAGCAGTTCTTC.

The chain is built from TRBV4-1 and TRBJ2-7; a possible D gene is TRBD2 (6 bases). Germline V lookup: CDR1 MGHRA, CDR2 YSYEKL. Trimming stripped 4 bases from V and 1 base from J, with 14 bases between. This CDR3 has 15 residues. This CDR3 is CASSLRWAGSYEQYF. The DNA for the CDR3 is TGCGCCAGCAGCCTTAGGTGGGCGGGATCCTACGAGCAGTACTTC.

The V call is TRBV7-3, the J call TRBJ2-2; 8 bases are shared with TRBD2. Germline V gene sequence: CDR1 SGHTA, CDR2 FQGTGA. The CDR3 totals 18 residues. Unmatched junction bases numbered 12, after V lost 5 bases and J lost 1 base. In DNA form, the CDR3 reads TGTGCCAGCAGCCCCACGGGCGGGACTAGAAGGAACACCGGGGAGCTGTTTTTT. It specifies CASSPTGGTRRNTGELFF.

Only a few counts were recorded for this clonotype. CDR3 sequence (DNA): TGTGCCATCGGGGGACAGGCCGTTGGGGATGAGCAGTTCTTC. Translation gives CAIGGQAVGDEQFF. The rearrangement links TRBV10-3 to TRBJ2-1; 8 nucleotides align to TRBD1. Per germline, CDR1 ENHRY and CDR2 SYGVKD. The CDR3 extends over 14 amino acids. Unmatched junction bases numbered 11, after V lost 8 bases and J lost 8 bases.

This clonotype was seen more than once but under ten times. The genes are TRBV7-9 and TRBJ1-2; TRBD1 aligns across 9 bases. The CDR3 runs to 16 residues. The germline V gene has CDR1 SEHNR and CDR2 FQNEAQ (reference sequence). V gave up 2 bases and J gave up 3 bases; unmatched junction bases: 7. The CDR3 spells CASSLTRTGAYYGYTF. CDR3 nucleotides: TGTGCCAGCAGCTTAACGAGGACAGGGGCGTACTATGGCTACACCTTC.

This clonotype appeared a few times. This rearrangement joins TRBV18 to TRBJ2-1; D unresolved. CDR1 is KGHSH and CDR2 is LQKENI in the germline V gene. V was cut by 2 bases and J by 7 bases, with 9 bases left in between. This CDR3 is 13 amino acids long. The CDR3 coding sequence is TGTGCCAGCTCACCAAAAGCCCAGAATGAGCAGTTCTTC. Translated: CASSPKAQNEQFF.

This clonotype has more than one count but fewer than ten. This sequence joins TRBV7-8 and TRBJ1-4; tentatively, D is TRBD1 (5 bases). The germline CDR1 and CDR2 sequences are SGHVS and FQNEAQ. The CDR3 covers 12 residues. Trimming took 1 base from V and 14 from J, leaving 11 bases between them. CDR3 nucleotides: TGTGCCAGCAGCTTAGAGCGGGGCCCGCTGTTTTTT. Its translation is CASSLERGPLFF.

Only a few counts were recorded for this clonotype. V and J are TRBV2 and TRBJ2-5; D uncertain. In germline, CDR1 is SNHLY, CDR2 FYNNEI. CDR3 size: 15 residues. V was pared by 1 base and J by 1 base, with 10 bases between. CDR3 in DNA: TGTGCCAGCAGTGAAGGAGGTTTATCCCAAGAGACCCAGTACTTC. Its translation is CASSEGGLSQETQYF.

For the CDR3, the DNA is TGCGCCAGCAGCTTGGTACTAGGAGGTGAGCAGTTCTTC. It is translated as CASSLVLGGEQFF. The chain combines TRBV5-1 with TRBJ2-1; the D gene is possibly TRBD2 (5 bases). Trimming stripped 0 bases from V and 9 bases from J, with 10 bases between. Germline CDR1 is SGHRS and CDR2 is YFSETQ. The length of the CDR3 is 13 residues.

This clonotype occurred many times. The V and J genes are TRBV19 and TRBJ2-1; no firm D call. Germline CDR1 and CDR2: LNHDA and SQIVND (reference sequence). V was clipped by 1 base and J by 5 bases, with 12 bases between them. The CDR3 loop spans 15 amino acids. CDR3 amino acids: CASSIGLYNNNEQFF. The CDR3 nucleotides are TGTGCCAGTAGTATAGGACTTTATAATAACAATGAGCAGTTCTTC.

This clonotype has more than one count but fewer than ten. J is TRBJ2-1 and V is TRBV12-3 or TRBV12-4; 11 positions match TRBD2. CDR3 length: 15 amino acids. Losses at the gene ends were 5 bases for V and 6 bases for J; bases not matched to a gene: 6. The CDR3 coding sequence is TGTGCCAGCAGTCCTCTAGCGGGAGGAATCAATGAGCAGTTCTTC. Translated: CASSPLAGGINEQFF.

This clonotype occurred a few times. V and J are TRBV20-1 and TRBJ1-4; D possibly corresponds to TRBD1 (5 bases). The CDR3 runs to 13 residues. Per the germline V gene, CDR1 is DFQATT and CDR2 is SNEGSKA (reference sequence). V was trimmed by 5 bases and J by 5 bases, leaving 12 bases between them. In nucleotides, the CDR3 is TGCAGTGCTTTAGGACACCACAATGAAAAACTGTTTTTT. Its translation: CSALGHHNEKLFF.